This TCR beta chain was identified in a study of blood T cell repertoires in COVID-19. Whole-study context: Acute and convalescent COVID-19 specimens originated in the United States, Italy and Spain. Sources were T cells, B-cell-depleted T cells, or PBMCs; the material itself was cDNA or gDNA.

The V end lost 2 bases, the J end lost 4 bases, and 14 bases lay between the germline ends. Germline CDR1 and CDR2: LGHNT and FRNRAP. The CDR3 length is 15 residues. Original methodology: Scientists estimated how many nucleated cells there were by amplifying reference gene primers. This table comes from immunoSEQ multiplex PCR, and its TCRdb copy is limited to in-frame clones, with some not included. V and J calls and clone size are as listed in that table; D and trimming were resolved from the DNA. The table has tens of thousands of clones, 70% to 85% seen once; the top ten hold less than 2%. The sample comprised peripheral blood. The V gene is TRBV12-5, the J gene TRBJ1-1; a weak D match, TRBD1 (5 bases). This sequence was found in a woman aged 60-75 years with acute or convalescent COVID-19. In nucleotides, the CDR3 is TGTGCTAGTGGTTTGCCCTCAGGGTTGGGCACTGAAGCTTTCTTT. Its translation: CASGLPSGLGTEAFF.